This TCR beta chain was documented in a study of patients and donors after allogeneic stem cell transplantation. From the RT-PCR reads, TCRdb called clonotypes with MiXCR, one entry per CDR3 protein. Of about a million distinct CDR3 sequences in the sample, about a sixth are singletons; the top ten hold 5.5% to 6.5%. The germline gives CDR1 SNHLY, CDR2 FYNNEI. The CDR3 is 16 residues long. J gave up 2 bases and V 4 bases, and 10 bases lay outside the gene matches. V is TRBV2 and J is TRBJ2-7, with 8 bases aligning to TRBD2. The sequence came from a human donor who was either an allogeneic HSCT recipient or a stem cell or donor lymphocyte infusion donor (not recorded which). It is not recorded whose cells these are; they may come from a transplant donor. Sample: blood, either unsorted or a sorted T cell fraction (not recorded which). CDR3: CASSGMTGTRTYEQYF. The CDR3 DNA reads TGTGCCAGCAGTGGGATGACCGGGACTAGGACCTACGAGCAGTACTTC.